The rows below give T cell receptor beta chains drawn from one sample of a study of PD-L1 blockade in urothelial cancer. Assay: immunoSEQ multiplex PCR; the TCRdb copy retains only in-frame clones and omits some. Here the sample spans some 52,000 clones, roughly 80% being singletons. The specimen comprised PBMCs, sampled around atezolizumab (anti-PD-L1) treatment. The receptor source for this set is a man between 70 and 80 years old with urothelial cancer. Both conserved end residues are part of each CDR3. The D gene is left open where the match is weak. Rows may omit the clone size; those that give it use once, few, many or a size class.

TRBD1	TRBJ1-1	-	TRBV18	CASSPPRDRAGYTEAFF	TGTGCCAGCTCACCACCCCGGGACAGGGCGGGGTACACTGAAGCTTTCTTT
-	TRBJ2-1	-	TRBV7-8	CASSPYRVVAYNEQFF	TGTGCCAGCTCTCCCTACAGGGTAGTGGCCTACAATGAGCAGTTCTTC
-	TRBJ1-6	-	TRBV4-3	CASSQDAREGFSPLHF	TGCGCCAGCAGCCAAGATGCCAGGGAAGGATTCTCACCCCTCCACTTT
-	TRBJ2-1	many	TRBV18	CASSPPSGAEQFF	TGTGCCAGCTCACCACCGTCAGGGGCTGAGCAGTTCTTC
-	TRBJ2-7	-	TRBV7-9	CASSLELQAYEQYF	TGTGCCAGCAGCTTAGAACTACAGGCCTACGAGCAGTACTTC
TRBD2	TRBJ2-1	-	TRBV11-1	CASSLAIAGSYNEQFF	TGTGCCAGCAGCTTAGCGATAGCGGGGAGCTACAATGAGCAGTTCTTC
-	TRBJ2-3	-	TRBV18	CASSPEGLQGTDTQYF	TGTGCCAGCTCACCTGAGGGTCTCCAGGGCACAGATACGCAGTATTTT
-	TRBJ2-3	-	TRBV7-8	CASSVRTNTDTQYF	TGTGCCAGCAGCGTCCGGACAAACACAGATACGCAGTATTTT
TRBD1	TRBJ1-1	-	TRBV7-2	CASSLRGAGGRGTEAFF	TGTGCCAGCAGCTTAAGGGGGGCAGGGGGTAGGGGTACTGAAGCTTTCTTT
TRBD2	TRBJ2-5	-	TRBV7-2	CASSLVLAGGPEGETQYF	TGTGCCAGCAGCTTAGTACTAGCGGGAGGGCCCGAGGGGGAGACCCAGTACTTC
-	TRBJ1-2	-	TRBV7-2	CASTLNSGADYGYTF	TGTGCCAGCACCCTTAATTCGGGTGCGGACTATGGCTACACCTTC
TRBD2	TRBJ2-7	-	TRBV2	CASRGTRTYEQYF	TGTGCCAGCAGGGGGACTAGAACGTACGAGCAGTACTTC
-	TRBJ2-6	-	TRBV4-2	CASSPEGTSPHSGANVLTF	TGTGCCAGCAGCCCGGAGGGGACTTCTCCCCACTCTGGGGCCAACGTCCTGACTTTC
TRBD1	TRBJ1-1	-	TRBV10-3	CAITRGTNTEAFF	TGTGCCATCACCAGGGGGACGAACACTGAAGCTTTCTTT